The 21 T cell receptor beta chains below all came from one sample that was sequenced in a study of identical twins. Each CDR3 protein gets one entry after TCRdb re-called the 5' RACE reads with MiXCR. The sample includes hundreds of thousands of distinct CDR3 sequences, around 20% of them seen just once. The data also belong to a second study, concerning T cells expressing NK-cell markers.

Sequenced input: PBMCs. These receptors all come from a woman aged 18-29 years in good health.

The rearrangement links TRBV5-4 to TRBJ2-1; 11 bases agree with TRBD2. The trim removed 4 bases at V and 3 bases at J, leaving 6 bases unmatched. CDR3 size: 16 residues. Per germline, CDR1 SGHNT and CDR2 YYREEE (reference sequence). CDR3 nucleotide sequence: TGTGCCAGCAGCGCTCAGCTAGCGGGGGGCTACAATGAGCAGTTCTTC. As protein: CASSAQLAGGYNEQFF.

The V and J genes are TRBV5-1 and TRBJ2-7; D unresolved. The CDR3 covers 13 residues. Trimming cost V 4 bases and J 3 bases, with 11 bases left between them. Germline V gene sequence: CDR1 SGHRS, CDR2 YFSETQ. The CDR3 reads CASSLPGFYEQYF. CDR3 bases: TGCGCCAGCAGCCTGCCGGGTTTCTACGAGCAGTACTTC.

This clonotype was picked up many times. This rearrangement joins TRBV15 to TRBJ2-5, with 7 bases matching TRBD2. This CDR3 is built from 15 residues. Germline-derived CDR1 and CDR2 are LNHNV and YYDKDF (reference sequence). Losses at the gene ends were 1 base for V and 5 bases for J; bases not matched to a gene: 7. The CDR3 DNA follows: TGTGCCACCAGCAGAGCTGGGGGGGTTGGTGAGACCCAGTACTTC. It yields the protein CATSRAGGVGETQYF.

This clonotype was seen only a few times. The chain carries TRBV20-1 and TRBJ2-3; maybe TRBD1 (5 bases). V gave up 5 bases and J gave up 4 bases, with 7 bases separating them. Germline assignment: CDR1 DFQATT and CDR2 SNEGSKA (reference sequence). This CDR3 is 11 amino acids long. The CDR3 spells CSAGAPDTQYF. DNA for the CDR3: TGCAGTGCTGGGGCCCCAGATACGCAGTATTTT.

The V gene is TRBV5-1, the J gene TRBJ2-3, with D hard to call. The CDR3 contains 13 residues. Trimming took 5 bases from V and 6 from J, leaving 13 bases between them. Germline V gene data show CDR1 as SGHRS and CDR2 as YFSETQ. CDR3 residues: CASRSPGDDTQYF. CDR3 DNA sequence: TGCGCCAGCAGATCTCCCGGAGACGATACGCAGTATTTT.

J is TRBJ2-3 and V is TRBV29-1; 7 bases line up with TRBD1. The CDR3 sequence is 11 residues long. In germline, CDR1 is SQVTM, CDR2 ANQGSEA. V was clipped by 8 bases and J by 6 bases; unmatched bases: 5. CDR3 in DNA: TGCAGCACCAACAGGGGCGATACGCAGTATTTT. Amino acid sequence: CSTNRGDTQYF.

This clonotype was seen ten or more times. The rearrangement joins TRBV12-3 or TRBV12-4 to TRBJ2-2, with TRBD1 matching over 7 bases. V lost 5 bases, J lost 8 bases, and 8 bases stayed unmatched. The CDR3 has 14 amino acids. CDR3 loop: CASSRQGSMGELFF. The CDR3 bases are TGTGCCAGCAGTCGACAGGGTTCGATGGGGGAGCTGTTTTTT.

The J gene is TRBJ2-7, the V gene TRBV6-5; 10 bases are a match to TRBD2. The CDR3 is made up of 15 amino acids. Losses at the gene ends were 4 bases for V and 2 bases for J; bases not matched to a gene: 5. In germline, CDR1 is MNHEY, CDR2 SVGAGI. CDR3: CASSSFSGRPYEQYF. CDR3 bases: TGTGCCAGCAGTTCCTTTAGCGGGAGGCCCTACGAGCAGTACTTC.

This clonotype was seen a few times. J is TRBJ2-1 and V is TRBV9; tentative D call: TRBD1 (6 bases). The CDR3 sequence is 13 residues long. CDR1 is SGDLS, CDR2 YYNGEE, per germline. The germline V and J ends were trimmed by 3 bases and 10 bases, with 14 bases remaining between them. The CDR3 sequence is CASSATYRVEQFF. CDR3 in DNA: TGTGCCAGCAGCGCAACCTACAGGGTCGAGCAGTTCTTC.

This chain uses TRBV3-1 with TRBJ1-2; unclear D gene. The CDR3 has 14 amino acids. From germline, CDR1 is LGHDT and CDR2 YNNKEL (reference sequence). Deletions cut 0 bases from V and 2 bases from J, with 7 bases between. As DNA, the CDR3 is TGTGCCAGCAGCCAAGACGGGCTCAACTATGGCTACACCTTC. It specifies CASSQDGLNYGYTF.

This clonotype was recorded at least ten times. The V call is TRBV20-1, the J call TRBJ1-5; D remains ambiguous. The V gene lost 1 base and the J gene lost 4 bases, with 8 bases spanning the gap. Germline lookup yields CDR1 DFQATT and CDR2 SNEGSKA (reference sequence). The CDR3 is made up of 13 amino acids. The CDR3 DNA reads TGCAGTGCTAGAGGCCCACTTAATCAGCCCCAGCATTTT. This gives the protein CSARGPLNQPQHF.

This clonotype was seen repeatedly, ten times or more. The chain employs TRBV7-2 and TRBJ2-2; possible D gene TRBD2, 6 bases. The V and J ends lost 7 bases and 7 bases respectively, with 13 bases between them. Germline assignment: CDR1 SGHTA and CDR2 FQGNSA. CDR3 length equals 13 residues. For the CDR3, the DNA is TGTGCCAGCAACGTTGGGAGGCTCGGGGAGCTGTTTTTT. Protein sequence: CASNVGRLGELFF.

This chain uses TRBV7-3 with TRBJ2-1; 10 bases are a match to TRBD2. Germline V lookup: CDR1 SGHTA, CDR2 FQGTGA. The length of the CDR3 is 17 residues. V trimming: 4 bases; J trimming: 4 bases; junction bases outside the gene matches: 10. CDR3 bases: TGTGCCAGCAGCTCCCGTTTAGCGGGGGGCTCTTACAATGAGCAGTTCTTC. It translates to CASSSRLAGGSYNEQFF.

The sample holds a few counts of this clonotype. This chain uses TRBV6-1 with TRBJ2-1; weak D call: TRBD2 (7 bases). The CDR3 covers 14 residues. Germline V gene sequence: CDR1 MNHNS, CDR2 SASEGT. Trimming removed 7 bases from V and 8 bases from J, with 18 bases in between. In DNA form, the CDR3 reads TGTGCCAGCACTAACAGGGTAGCGGGCGATGAGCAGTTCTTC. Residues: CASTNRVAGDEQFF.

This clonotype was counted at least ten times. The chain joins TRBV20-1 to TRBJ2-7, with D hard to call. V was trimmed by 3 bases and J by 2 bases, leaving 17 bases between them. Germline CDR1 DFQATT, CDR2 SNEGSKA (reference sequence). The CDR3 spans 15 residues. CDR3 bases: TGCAGTGCTAGTAATTCGGCCGATTACACCTACGAGCAGTACTTC. Translated: CSASNSADYTYEQYF.

This chain links TRBV6-2 or TRBV6-3 with TRBJ1-5; no definite D call. Per germline, CDR1 MNHEY and CDR2 SVGEGT. Trimming removed 2 bases from V and 4 bases from J, with 9 bases in between. This CDR3 is 14 amino acids long. The CDR3 here is CASSYIPGNQPQHF. CDR3 in DNA: TGTGCCAGCAGTTACATTCCAGGAAATCAGCCCCAGCATTTT.

The V and J genes are TRBV9 and TRBJ2-7; TRBD1 is a possible D gene (5 bases). The CDR3 runs 14 residues. Germline V gene sequence: CDR1 SGDLS, CDR2 YYNGEE. Trimming took off 4 bases at V and 3 bases at J, with 14 bases between the two ends. The CDR3 sequence is CASSSQGEIYEQYF. The CDR3 bases are TGTGCCAGCAGCTCTCAGGGCGAAATCTACGAGCAGTACTTC.

This clonotype was seen many times. The V and J genes are TRBV6-2 or TRBV6-3 and TRBJ2-1, with TRBD2 identical over 12 bases. This CDR3 is built from 18 residues. V was pared by 3 bases and J by 1 base, with 7 bases of the junction left unmatched. Germline lookup yields CDR1 MNHEY and CDR2 SVGEGT. The CDR3 here is CASSYVLAGGNSYNEQFF. The DNA for the CDR3 is TGTGCCAGCAGTTATGTACTAGCGGGAGGCAATTCCTACAATGAGCAGTTCTTC.

The sample holds a few counts of this clonotype. V usage is TRBV6-2 or TRBV6-3 and J usage is TRBJ2-1, with 7 bases fitting TRBD2. With V trimmed by 0 bases and J by 0 bases, 8 bases remained unmatched. The V gene's germline CDR1 is MNHEY and CDR2 SVGEGT. The CDR3 covers 18 residues. CDR3 amino acids: CASSYSGGSASSYNEQFF. In nucleotides, the CDR3 is TGTGCCAGCAGTTACTCAGGCGGGAGCGCCAGCTCCTACAATGAGCAGTTCTTC.

V is TRBV6-1 and J is TRBJ2-3; 12 positions match TRBD2. V was pared by 6 bases and J by 6 bases, with 4 bases of the junction left unmatched. Germline CDR1 reads MNHNS; CDR2 reads SASEGT. The length of the CDR3 is 14 residues. CDR3: CASRNGLAGDTQYF. Written as DNA, the CDR3 is TGTGCCAGCAGAAACGGACTAGCGGGGGATACGCAGTATTTT.

This chain links TRBV30 with TRBJ1-2; D is perhaps TRBD1 (5 bases). Germline V gene data show CDR1 as GTSNPN and CDR2 as SVGIG (reference sequence). The CDR3 has 12 residues. V lost 0 bases to trimming and J lost 8 bases, with 10 bases between them. In DNA, the CDR3 is TGTGCCTGGAGTGTACTGGGGGGGGGCTACACCTTC. Amino acid sequence: CAWSVLGGGYTF.